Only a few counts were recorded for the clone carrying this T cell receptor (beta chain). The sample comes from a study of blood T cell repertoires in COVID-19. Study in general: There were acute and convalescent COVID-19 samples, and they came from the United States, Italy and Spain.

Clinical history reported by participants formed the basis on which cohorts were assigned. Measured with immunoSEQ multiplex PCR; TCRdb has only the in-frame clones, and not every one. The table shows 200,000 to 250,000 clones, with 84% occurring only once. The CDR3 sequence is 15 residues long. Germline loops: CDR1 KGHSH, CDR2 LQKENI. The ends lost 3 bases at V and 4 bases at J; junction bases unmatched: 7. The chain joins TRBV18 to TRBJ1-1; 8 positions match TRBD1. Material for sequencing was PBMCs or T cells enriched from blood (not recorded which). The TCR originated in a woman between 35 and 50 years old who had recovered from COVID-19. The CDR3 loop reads CASSPGQGIGTEAFF. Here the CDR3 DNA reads TGTGCCAGCTCACCCGGACAGGGTATAGGCACTGAAGCTTTCTTT.